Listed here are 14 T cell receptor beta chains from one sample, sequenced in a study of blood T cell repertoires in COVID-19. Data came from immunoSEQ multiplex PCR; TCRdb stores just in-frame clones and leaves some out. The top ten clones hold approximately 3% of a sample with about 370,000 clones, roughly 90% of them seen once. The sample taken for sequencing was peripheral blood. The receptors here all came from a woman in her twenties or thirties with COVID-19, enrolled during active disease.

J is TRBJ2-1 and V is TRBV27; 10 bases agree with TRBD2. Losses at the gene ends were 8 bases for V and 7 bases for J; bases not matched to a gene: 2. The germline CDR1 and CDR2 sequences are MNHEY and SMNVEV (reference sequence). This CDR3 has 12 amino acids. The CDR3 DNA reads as TGTGCCAGCGTTAGCGGGAGGAATGAGCAGTTCTTC. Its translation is CASVSGRNEQFF.

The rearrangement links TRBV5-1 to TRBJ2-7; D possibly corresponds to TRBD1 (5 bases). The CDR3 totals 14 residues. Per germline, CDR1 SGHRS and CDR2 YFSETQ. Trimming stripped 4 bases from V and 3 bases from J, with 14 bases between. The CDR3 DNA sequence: TGCGCCAGCAGCGATCCCAGGGCCGACTACGAGCAGTACTTC. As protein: CASSDPRADYEQYF.

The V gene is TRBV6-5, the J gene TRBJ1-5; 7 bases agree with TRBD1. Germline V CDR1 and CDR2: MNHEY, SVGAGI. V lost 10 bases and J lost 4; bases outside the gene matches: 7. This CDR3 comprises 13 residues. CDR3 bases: TGTGCCACCGGGTCGACAGGGAATCAGCCCCAGCATTTT. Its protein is CATGSTGNQPQHF.

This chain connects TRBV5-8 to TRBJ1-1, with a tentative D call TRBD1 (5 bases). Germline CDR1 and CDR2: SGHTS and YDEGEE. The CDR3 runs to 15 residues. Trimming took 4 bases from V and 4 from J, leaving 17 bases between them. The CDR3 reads CASSTMGRASTEAFF. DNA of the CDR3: TGTGCCAGCAGCACCATGGGCAGGGCGAGCACTGAAGCTTTCTTT.

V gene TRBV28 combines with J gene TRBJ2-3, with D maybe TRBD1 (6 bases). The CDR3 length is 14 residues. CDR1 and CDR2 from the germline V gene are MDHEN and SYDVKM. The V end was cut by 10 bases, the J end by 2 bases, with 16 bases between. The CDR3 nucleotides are TGTGCCACCACACAGGGAAGGAACACAGATACGCAGTATTTT. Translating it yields CATTQGRNTDTQYF.

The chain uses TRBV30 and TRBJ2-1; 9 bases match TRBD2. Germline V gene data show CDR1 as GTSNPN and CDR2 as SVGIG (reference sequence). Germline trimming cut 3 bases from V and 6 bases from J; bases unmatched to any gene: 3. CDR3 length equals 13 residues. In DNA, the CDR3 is TGTGCCTGGAGCGGGACTAGCACCAATGAGCAGTTCTTC. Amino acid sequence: CAWSGTSTNEQFF.

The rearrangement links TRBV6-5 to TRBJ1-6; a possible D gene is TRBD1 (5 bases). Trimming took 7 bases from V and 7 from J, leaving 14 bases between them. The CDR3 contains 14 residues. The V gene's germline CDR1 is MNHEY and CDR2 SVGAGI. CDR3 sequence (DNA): TGTGCCAGCAATGCCGGGACTGAGAATTCACCCCTCCACTTT. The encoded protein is CASNAGTENSPLHF.

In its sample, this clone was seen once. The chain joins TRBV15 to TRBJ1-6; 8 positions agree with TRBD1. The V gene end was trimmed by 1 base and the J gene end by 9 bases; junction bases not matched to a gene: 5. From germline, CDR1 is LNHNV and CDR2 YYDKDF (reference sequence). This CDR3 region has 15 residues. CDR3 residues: CATSRGQGASSPLHF. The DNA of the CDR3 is TGTGCCACCAGCAGAGGGCAGGGGGCGAGTTCACCCCTCCACTTT.

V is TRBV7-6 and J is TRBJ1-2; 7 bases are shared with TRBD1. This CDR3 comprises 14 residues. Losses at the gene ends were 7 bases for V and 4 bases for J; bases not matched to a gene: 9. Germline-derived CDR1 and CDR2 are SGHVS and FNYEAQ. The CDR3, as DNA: TGTGCCAGCAAAATGACAGGGTCCGCCTATGGCTACACCTTC. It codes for CASKMTGSAYGYTF.

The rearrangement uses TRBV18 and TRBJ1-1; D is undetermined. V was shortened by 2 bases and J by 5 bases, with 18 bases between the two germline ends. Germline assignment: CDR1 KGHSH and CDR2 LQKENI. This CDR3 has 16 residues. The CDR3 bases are TGTGCCAGCTCACCAACCGCCTTCGGCGGGGAGACTGAAGCTTTCTTT. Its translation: CASSPTAFGGETEAFF. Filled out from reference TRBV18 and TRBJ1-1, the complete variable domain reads NAGVMQNPRHLVRRRGQEARLRCSPMKGHSHVYWYRQLPEEGLKFMVYLQKENIIDESGMPKERFSAEFPKEGPSILRIQQVVRGDSAAYFCASSPTAFGGETEAFFGQGTRLTVV.

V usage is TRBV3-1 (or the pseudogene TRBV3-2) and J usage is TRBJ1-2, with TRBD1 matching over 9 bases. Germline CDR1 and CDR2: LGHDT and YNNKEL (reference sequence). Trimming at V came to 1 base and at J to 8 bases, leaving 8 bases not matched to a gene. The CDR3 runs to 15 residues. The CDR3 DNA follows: TGTGCCAGCAGCCAAGGGGACAGGGAGTGGAGGGGCTACACCTTC. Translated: CASSQGDREWRGYTF.

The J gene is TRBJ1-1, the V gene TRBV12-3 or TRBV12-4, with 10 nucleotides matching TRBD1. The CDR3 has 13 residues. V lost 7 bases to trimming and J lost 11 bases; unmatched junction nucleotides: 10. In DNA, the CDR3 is TGTGCCAGCACCTCCTCCGGGACAGGGGAGGCTTTCTTT. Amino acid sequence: CASTSSGTGEAFF.

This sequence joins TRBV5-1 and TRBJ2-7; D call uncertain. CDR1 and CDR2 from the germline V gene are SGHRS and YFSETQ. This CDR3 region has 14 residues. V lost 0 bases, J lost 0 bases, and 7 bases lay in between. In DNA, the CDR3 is TGCGCCAGCAGCTTGGCCTACAGCTCCTACGAGCAGTACTTC. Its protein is CASSLAYSSYEQYF.

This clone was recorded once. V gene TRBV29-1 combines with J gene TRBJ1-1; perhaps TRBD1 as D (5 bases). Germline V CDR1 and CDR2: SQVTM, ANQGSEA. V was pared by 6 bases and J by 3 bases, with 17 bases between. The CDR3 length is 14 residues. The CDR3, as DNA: TGCAGCGTCCCGGACACGAAGGCTGACACTGAAGCTTTCTTT. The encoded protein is CSVPDTKADTEAFF.